The rows below give T cell receptor beta chains drawn from one sample of a study of human T cells and chemical hapten exposure. Each CDR3 protein gets one entry after TCRdb re-called the RACE reads with MiXCR. The table lists approximately 81,000 distinct CDR3 sequences, about 8.7% of them singletons. Sequenced: whole blood. These receptors all stem from a male donor in good health. Some clones in this sample may be carry-over from other donors' samples. Each CDR3 is given with its conserved first and last residue. D genes are given only for firm matches. Not all rows give a size; the values are once, few, many and, for expanded clones, a class.

clone size | D gene | J gene | V gene | CDR3 protein | CDR3 DNA
few | TRBD1 | TRBJ1-1 | TRBV20-1 | CSASRTGTVAFF | TGCAGTGCTAGTCGGACAGGGACGGTAGCTTTCTTT
NA | NA | TRBJ2-3 | TRBV24-1 | CATSDSRARTDMQYF | TGTGCCACCAGTGATTCCAGGGCCCGCACAGATATGCAGTATTTT
few | NA | TRBJ1-1 | TRBV3-1 | CASSQGRTVNTEAFF | TGTGCCAGCAGCCAAGGCCGGACAGTGAACACTGAAGCTTTCTTT
NA | TRBD1 | TRBJ1-1 | TRBV7-9 | CASSSPLGQGATEAFF | TGTGCCAGCAGCTCCCCCCTCGGACAGGGGGCGACTGAAGCTTTCTTT
NA | TRBD1 | TRBJ1-2 | TRBV29-1 | CSVGSQGTGYGYTF | TGCAGCGTTGGATCACAGGGGACGGGCTATGGCTACACCTTC
many | NA | TRBJ1-1 | TRBV7-9 | CASSPSGDTEAFF | TGTGCCAGCAGCCCCTCAGGGGACACTGAAGCTTTCTTT
NA | NA | TRBJ2-5 | TRBV18 | CASSPFTKTQYF | TGTGCCAGCTCACCATTCACGAAGACCCAGTACTTC
NA | TRBD1 | TRBJ1-1 | TRBV7-9 | CASSSGQGGNTEAFF | TGTGCCAGCAGCTCCGGACAGGGGGGGAACACTGAAGCTTTCTTT
many | NA | TRBJ1-2 | TRBV27 | CASTIQGGAANYGYTF | TGTGCCAGCACCATTCAAGGGGGGGCGGCCAACTATGGCTACACCTTC
NA | NA | TRBJ2-4 | TRBV2 | CASSEGRAKNIQYF | TGTGCCAGCAGTGAAGGAAGGGCCAAAAACATTCAGTACTTC
NA | NA | TRBJ1-1 | TRBV5-1 | CASSLLGSLNTEAFF | TGCGCCAGCAGCTTGTTGGGCAGTTTGAACACTGAAGCTTTCTTT
few | NA | TRBJ2-6 | TRBV6-2/TRBV6-3 | CASSYGAGANVLTF | TGTGCCAGCAGTTACGGGGCTGGGGCCAACGTCCTGACTTTC
few | NA | TRBJ2-3 | TRBV10-3 | CAIKGTYTDTQYF | TGTGCCATCAAAGGGACATACACAGATACGCAGTATTTT
NA | TRBD1 | TRBJ2-5 | TRBV6-5 | CASSYSPGQEETQYF | TGTGCCAGCAGTTACTCACCCGGACAGGAAGAGACCCAGTACTTC
few | TRBD2 | TRBJ2-1 | TRBV27 | CASSSFGLGNEQFF | TGTGCCAGCAGTTCCTTCGGACTAGGCAATGAGCAGTTCTTC
few | TRBD1 | TRBJ1-5 | TRBV12-3/TRBV12-4 | CASSPTGGIQPQHF | TGTGCCAGCAGCCCCACAGGGGGCATACAGCCCCAGCATTTT
few | NA | TRBJ1-5 | TRBV6-6 | CASRRGPDQPQHF | TGTGCCAGCAGGAGGGGTCCCGATCAGCCCCAGCATTTT
NA | TRBD2 | TRBJ2-4 | TRBV20-1 | CSARPGGEGNIQYF | TGCAGTGCTAGGCCGGGAGGCGAGGGGAACATTCAGTACTTC
NA | NA | TRBJ1-5 | TRBV6-6 | CASEGRANNQPQHF | TGTGCCAGCGAAGGCAGGGCGAACAATCAGCCCCAGCATTTT
few | NA | TRBJ2-7 | TRBV6-2/TRBV6-3 | CASRGAGSYEQYF | TGTGCCAGCAGAGGGGCCGGCTCCTACGAGCAGTACTTC
NA | TRBD1 | TRBJ1-3 | TRBV6-5 | CASSYSGQGNTIYF | TGTGCCAGCAGTTACTCGGGACAGGGAAACACCATATATTTT
NA | NA | TRBJ1-1 | TRBV10-2 | CASSELGGNTEAFF | TGCGCCAGCAGTGAGCTTGGAGGGAACACTGAAGCTTTCTTT
NA | TRBD1 | TRBJ2-6 | TRBV5-1 | CASSWTGAGANVLTF | TGCGCCAGCAGCTGGACAGGGGCTGGGGCCAACGTCCTGACTTTC
NA | TRBD1 | TRBJ1-4 | TRBV5-4 | CASSAGTGGESEKLFF | TGTGCCAGCAGCGCTGGGACAGGGGGCGAAAGTGAAAAACTGTTTTTT
NA | NA | TRBJ1-5 | TRBV6-2/TRBV6-3 | CASSFRAGQPQHF | TGTGCCAGCAGTTTTAGGGCGGGTCAGCCCCAGCATTTT
NA | TRBD1 | TRBJ2-2 | TRBV6-2/TRBV6-3 | CASSYSRTGIKTGELFF | TGTGCCAGCAGTTACTCTCGGACAGGCATAAAAACCGGGGAGCTGTTTTTT
once | TRBD2 | TRBJ2-3 | TRBV10-2 | CASRGDYLTKNTDTQYF | TGCGCCAGCAGAGGGGACTACCTAACCAAGAACACAGATACGCAGTATTTT
few | NA | TRBJ1-1 | TRBV20-1 | CSASTTSGEAFF | TGCAGTGCTAGTACGACGTCTGGAGAAGCTTTCTTT
few | NA | TRBJ2-5 | TRBV12-3/TRBV12-4 | CASSLTRSSQETQYF | TGTGCCAGCAGTTTAACCCGGTCCTCTCAAGAGACCCAGTACTTC
NA | NA | TRBJ1-1 | TRBV7-4 | CASSLRGNMNTEAFF | TGTGCCAGCAGCTTAAGGGGGAACATGAACACTGAAGCTTTCTTT
few | NA | TRBJ1-4 | TRBV5-1 | CASSPGRLLEKLFF | TGCGCCAGCAGCCCAGGGCGCCTTCTTGAAAAACTGTTTTTT
NA | TRBD1 | TRBJ2-3 | TRBV30 | CASEYRGLTDTQYF | TGTGCCTCGGAATACAGGGGGCTCACAGATACGCAGTATTTT
NA | TRBD1 | TRBJ1-2 | TRBV7-2 | CASSYSPQTGAGYGYTF | TGTGCCAGCAGCTACTCCCCGCAGACAGGGGCTGGCTATGGCTACACCTTC
NA | NA | TRBJ1-2 | TRBV18 | CASSPGKQDNYGYTF | TGTGCCAGCTCACCAGGAAAACAGGATAACTATGGCTACACCTTC
NA | TRBD1 | TRBJ2-5 | TRBV28 | CASSSSRQGSETQYF | TGTGCCAGCAGTTCATCTCGACAGGGCTCGGAGACCCAGTACTTC